Described below is a single TCR beta chain sequence and its context. The entry originates in a study of shared clonotypes between healthy human individuals. CD8 cells classed as naive were CD45RO-negative and positively selected for CCR7, excluding terminally differentiated effector memory CD45RA+ cells. TCRdb keeps only in-frame clones here, not all; method: immunoSEQ multiplex PCR. The data contain hundreds of thousands of clones, 95% to 96% of them singletons. This receptor was identified in a woman in her 30s in good health. Source material: naive CD8+ T cells sorted from blood.

The CDR3 protein is CASSPEGQVGIQTQYF. Here the CDR3 DNA reads TGTGCCAGCAGCCCAGAGGGACAGGTTGGAATTCAGACCCAGTACTTC. The chain has TRBV7-9 and TRBJ2-5; 8 bases line up with TRBD1. With V trimmed by 5 bases and J by 6 bases, 14 bases remained unmatched. Germline CDR1 SEHNR, CDR2 FQNEAQ (reference sequence). The length of the CDR3 is 16 residues.